This T cell receptor (beta chain) was recorded in a study of regulatory T cells in long-lasting Graves disease. Study findings and constraints: Less diverse TCR repertoires were seen in persistent Graves' patients than in newly diagnosed ones.

For TCR beta, libraries came from iRepertoire HTBI primers and Arm-PCR of CDR3 regions. MiXCR was run by TCRdb on the multiplex PCR reads, yielding one entry per CDR3 protein. Among hundreds of thousands of distinct CDR3 sequences, about 16% were seen once, and the ten largest hold more than 15%. This clonotype came up many times. The antigen is not known. CDR3 length: 15 amino acids. After removal of 5 bases from V and 7 bases from J, the junction contained 11 bases not matched to a gene. Germline loops: CDR1 SGHTA, CDR2 FQGNSA. Documented time point: newly diagnosed GD, antithyroid drugs for less than 3 months. Following extraction of RNA from PBMCs, that RNA was used to make the TCR library. The same data also went into a second study, on T cells in Graves' hyperthyroidism and ophthalmopathy. Turning to that study: Recently diagnosed hyperthyroidism of less than 2 months' duration affected patients aged 18 to 65. Among clonotypes expanded in thyroid above 0.001, most were also found in blood.

Specimen: peripheral blood mononuclear cells (PBMCs), collected at new diagnosis, from a patient treated with antithyroid drugs. This chain connects TRBV7-2 to TRBJ2-1; 7 bases match TRBD2. The source of this sequence is a woman aged 25 to 39 with Graves disease. CDR3 DNA sequence: TGTGCCAGCAGCCAAACAGCGGGGTTAAGGAATGAGCAGTTCTTC. It yields the protein CASSQTAGLRNEQFF.